The clone carrying this TCR beta chain was seen only once. This specimen comes from a study of T-cell memory formation after mild COVID-19. About the research overall: Each donor largely had its own TCR clusters.

Each CDR3 protein gets one entry after TCRdb re-called the 5' RACE reads with MiXCR. Of just over 350,000 distinct CDR3 sequences in the sample, approximately 15% were seen once. This sequence originates from a man between 18 and 29 years old who had mild COVID-19 (a few samples of this study predate the infection). Cell type and time point are not known. Specimen: PBMCs or a T cell subset sorted from them (not recorded which).

CDR3 protein: CSARGTLSYEQYF. CDR3 bases: TGCAGTGCTAGAGGGACATTGTCCTACGAGCAGTACTTC. The rearrangement links TRBV20-1 to TRBJ2-7, with a tentative D call TRBD1 (5 bases). This CDR3 spans 13 amino acids. V lost 1 base and J 1 base, leaving 8 bases between the germline ends. Germline V gives CDR1 DFQATT, CDR2 SNEGSKA (reference sequence).